These T cell receptor beta chains were read from a single sample in a study of CD8 T cells in Susac syndrome. Each CDR3 protein gets one entry after TCRdb re-called the immunoSEQ multiplex PCR reads with MiXCR. In the table there are around 200,000 distinct CDR3 sequences, more than 85% of which are singletons. The specimen was CD8+ T cells from PBMCs. The receptors were sampled from a human donor with multiple sclerosis. The CDR3 runs from the conserved cysteine through the conserved F or W. Each record gives: V gene, J gene, CDR3 length, D gene, CDR3 protein, CDR3 DNA. A D gene is named only where the DNA matches it firmly.

>TRBV24-1|TRBJ1-2|13|TRBD1
CATGGQGGYGYTF
TGTGCCACCGGGGGACAGGGCGGATACGGCTACACCTTC
>TRBV20-1|TRBJ2-7|11|.
CSASHGYEQYF
TGCAGTGCTAGTCATGGCTACGAGCAGTACTTC
>TRBV4-2|TRBJ1-1|15|.
CASSQEMFPVTEAFF
TGTGCCAGCAGCCAAGAGATGTTTCCCGTGACTGAAGCTTTCTTT
>TRBV4-1|TRBJ2-7|13|.
CASSQVRAYEQYF
TGCGCCAGCAGCCAAGTGAGGGCCTACGAGCAGTACTTC
>TRBV10-3|TRBJ2-7|15|TRBD1
CAISDKDRGKDEQYF
TGTGCCATCAGTGACAAGGACAGGGGAAAGGACGAGCAGTACTTC
>TRBV27|TRBJ1-2|11|.
CATWGVAGYTF
TGTGCCACCTGGGGGGTAGCGGGCTACACCTTC
>TRBV9|TRBJ2-1|17|.
CASSPWDSRGTGDEQFF
TGTGCCAGCAGCCCCTGGGATTCGAGGGGAACTGGCGATGAGCAGTTCTTC
>TRBV15|TRBJ2-1|15|.
CATSRDGGLYNEQFF
TGTGCCACCAGCAGAGATGGAGGGCTCTACAATGAGCAGTTCTTC
>TRBV7-2|TRBJ2-3|18|TRBD2
CASSLGTWAGAYTDTQYF
TGTGCCAGCAGCTTAGGAACCTGGGCGGGAGCATACACAGATACGCAGTATTTT
>TRBV6-5|TRBJ1-1|15|TRBD1
CASSLRQGKNTEAFF
TGTGCCAGCAGTTTGCGACAGGGGAAGAACACTGAAGCTTTCTTT